This record covers a single T cell receptor beta chain. V was cut by 6 bases and J by 8 bases, with 20 bases left in between. The CDR3 covers 15 residues. CDR1 SGHTA and CDR2 FQGTGA come from the germline V gene. In the authors' workflow: Estimation of nucleated cell counts relied on the amplification of reference gene primers. TCRdb keeps only in-frame clones here, not all; method: immunoSEQ multiplex PCR. D and trimming were read from the DNA, whereas the V and J calls and clone size are those reported in that table. Of around 130,000 clones listed, roughly 84% are singletons. This sample stems from a study of blood T cell repertoires in COVID-19. About the study: In each case, the material was cDNA or gDNA derived from T cells, B-cell-depleted T cells, or PBMCs.

Sample: peripheral blood. The chain employs TRBV7-3 and TRBJ2-1, with D tentatively TRBD2 (6 bases). This receptor was identified in a man aged 60 to 75 with acute or convalescent COVID-19. The CDR3 coding sequence is TGTGCCAGCAGTACGTGGGGCGGGAAGTTGGATGAGCAGTTCTTC. Translating gives CASSTWGGKLDEQFF.